Below, one T cell receptor beta chain is given with its context. This clone was seen more than once but under ten times. What this receptor recognizes is not known. The CDR3 goes on 3 residues after the read ends, and that part is filled in from the germline J gene. Equivalent amounts of genomic DNA from CVID and control samples were used as sequencing input. For every sample, a 60 bp segment covering the rearranged TCRbeta CDR3 region was amplified and then sequenced. The immunoSEQ assay, a bias-corrected multiplex PCR combined with high-throughput sequencing, was used to amplify TCRbeta. Processing in the source paper ran as follows. Each unique nucleotide sequence was treated as a clone and annotated with V, D and J genes, copy number and frequency. Sequences were labeled productive if in frame, and non-productive if out of frame or containing stop codons. As previously described, clonality was calculated on the basis of Shannon's entropy. The predicted amino acid sequences of productive clones were used to derive the mean CDR3 Kyte-Doolittle hydropathy. Using the R hclust function, scaled V gene usage was clustered hierarchically with Manhattan distance and complete linkage. To assess clone sharing by CDR3 amino acid sequence, 12 repertoires per group were resampled over 100 rounds. The repertoires were searched for 70 published EBV-specific TCRbeta sequences and almost 250 published CMV-specific TCRbeta sequences. Analysis left out a couple of CVID samples that produced under 10,000 sequences, so 35 to 50 CVID repertoires remained. Entries here come from immuneACCESS through TCRdb and include only in-frame sequences with V and J called. Some clones fail to appear in such tables; in the studies checked, an unresolved V gene covers under half of the shortfall, and the cause of the remainder is unknown. The D gene and trimming were derived from the DNA, and the V and J assignments and clone size from that table. The table notes tens of thousands of clones here, none of them singletons. The ten largest clones add up to approximately 0.8% of the sample.

The data are from a study of T cell clonality in common variable immunodeficiency (dated by TCRdb to the mid-2010s). Most of the CVID patients and most of the healthy controls were of Caucasian heritage. From each donor, roughly 4.5 to 8.5 ml of heparinized peripheral whole blood was collected. Genomic DNA from adults with common variable immune deficiency (CVID) and from healthy adult controls was used to sequence TCRbeta CDR3 repertoires. A total of around 22 healthy adult volunteers (about 12 female and around 10 male; age range roughly 23 to 66 years, mean age approximately 35) were included in the control group. Diluted blood was density-centrifuged over Hypaque 1077 or Ficoll-Paque to isolate peripheral blood mononuclear cells. Unsorted mononuclear cells served as the source of genomic DNA, which was extracted either by Qiagen column purification or by a centrifugation-based method. The CDR3 covers 14 residues, taking in both the cysteine and the phenylalanine. Sequencing covers 33 bases of the CDR3, shown here with the frame starting at base 1. CDR1 and CDR2 are read off the germline V gene as SGHRS and YFSETQ. V ends up 8 bases short and J 5 bases short, with an unmatched junction base count of 4.

Here is what the overall study found, with its caveats: Even though DNA input was the same, control samples had an average of about 90,000 unique sequences each, compared with about 31,000 in CVID samples. Reportedly, TCRbeta sequences from CVID had fewer deletions and N-nucleotide insertions, and highly modified clones with 13 or more V deletions were absent from CVID. TCRbeta clonality was higher in CVID subjects than in healthy controls (t-test p = 0.018), and the increase was most characteristic of about a third of subjects. According to the authors, figuring out what caused the increased clonality in CVID would require sequencing the repertoires of T cell subpopulations. Healthy controls shared more TCRbeta clones with each other than CVID subjects shared among themselves (p < 0.0001). Correlations of repertoire features with clinical complications were constrained by heterogeneity among patients within the CVID cohort.

This receptor was identified in a person aged 18 to 69 in good health. Sequenced: peripheral blood mononuclear cells. Recombination joined TRBV5-1 with TRBJ2-2, with 12 middle bases fitting TRBD2. CDR3 DNA (partial): TGCGCCAGTCAGACTAGCGGGAGTACCGGGGAG. Its protein is CASQTSGSTGE. The complete CDR3 sequence is CASQTSGSTGELFF.